This TCR beta chain is drawn from a study of beta chain features in type 1 diabetes. Overall study context: Patients were similar to healthy donors in age and gender (as well as in cell yields).

The CDR3 consists of 13 residues. Germline loops: CDR1 SNHLY, CDR2 FYNNEI. Trimming took 5 bases from V and 7 from J; bases not matched to a gene: 7. The study, taken as a whole, reports: Across all four CD4+ subsets, people with type 1 diabetes showed modestly shorter TCRB CDR3s.

The entirety of the isolated RNA underwent reverse transcription, so expressed TCRB transcripts were sequenced. Method: immunoSEQ multiplex PCR; TCRdb's copy keeps in-frame clones and lacks some. The table lists hundreds of thousands of clones, around an eighth of them singletons. Only a few counts were recorded for this clone. Its target is unknown. Sequencing was done on a sample of naive CD4+ T cells from blood. The clonotype comes from a woman aged 18-29 years with type 1 diabetes. The rearrangement uses TRBV2 and TRBJ2-7, with 8 bases that match TRBD2. The CDR3 reads CASSTTGGWEQYF. In DNA form, the CDR3 reads TGTGCCAGCAGTACCACGGGGGGGTGGGAGCAGTACTTC.